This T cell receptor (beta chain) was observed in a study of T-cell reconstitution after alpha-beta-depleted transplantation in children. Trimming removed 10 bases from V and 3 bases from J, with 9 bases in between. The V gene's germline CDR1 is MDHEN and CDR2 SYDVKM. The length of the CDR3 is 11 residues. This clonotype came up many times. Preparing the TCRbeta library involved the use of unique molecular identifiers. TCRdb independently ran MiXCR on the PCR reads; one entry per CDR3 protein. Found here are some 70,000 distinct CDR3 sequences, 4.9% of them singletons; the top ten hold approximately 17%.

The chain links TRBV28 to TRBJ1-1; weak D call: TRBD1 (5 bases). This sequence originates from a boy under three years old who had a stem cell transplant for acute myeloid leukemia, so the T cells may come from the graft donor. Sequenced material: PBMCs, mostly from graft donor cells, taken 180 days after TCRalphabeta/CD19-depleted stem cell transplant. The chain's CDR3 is CATTGDTEAFF. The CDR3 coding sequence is TGTGCCACAACAGGAGACACTGAAGCTTTCTTT.